This T cell receptor beta chain was sequenced in a study of CD8 T cells in Susac syndrome. RNA amounts of roughly 0.5 to 1 ug underwent reverse transcription with random hexamers. TCRdb called the immunoSEQ multiplex PCR reads again in MiXCR, with one record for every CDR3 protein. This sample has under 150,000 distinct CDR3 sequences, with roughly 94% found just once. The CDR3 spans 12 residues. Germline-derived CDR1 and CDR2 are MGHRA and YSYEKL. The V and J ends lost 1 base and 6 bases respectively, with 3 bases between them. The specimen sequenced was CD4+ T cells from PBMCs. This clonotype was obtained from a human donor with Susac syndrome. The chain employs TRBV4-1 and TRBJ2-2; D not resolved. CDR3 amino acids: CASSQVSGELFF. The CDR3 coding sequence is TGCGCCAGCAGCCAAGTCTCCGGGGAGCTGTTTTTT.